One and the same sample provided the 7 T cell receptor beta chains below, sequenced in a study of blood T cells in healthy people across ages. Using a J-beta primer mix together with a sample-barcoded 5' primer, a second PCR was run for roughly 6 to 11 cycles. Each CDR3 protein gets one entry after TCRdb re-called the 5' RACE reads with MiXCR. The sample has 550,000 to 650,000 distinct CDR3 sequences, about 26% seen once; the top ten hold under 4.5%. These data were also filed under a second study, of T cells of mothers and their children.

Sequencing was carried out using blood. The receptor source for this set is a boy between 2 and 10 years old in good health.

This sequence joins TRBV15 and TRBJ1-2, with D perhaps TRBD1 (5 bases). The V gene lost 6 bases and the J gene lost 2 bases, with 13 bases spanning the gap. Germline V lookup: CDR1 LNHNV, CDR2 YYDKDF (reference sequence). The CDR3 extends over 14 amino acids. The CDR3 is CATSTRQGNYGYTF. The CDR3 coding sequence is TGTGCCACCAGTACCCGGCAGGGAAACTATGGCTACACCTTC.

This clonotype was counted only a few times. A read error may account for a junction end that differs from germline. This chain uses TRBV5-1 with TRBJ2-5; TRBD1 aligns across 7 bases. With the DNA end fitting TRBJ2-1 better, the J assignment may be wrong. The CDR3 consists of 15 residues. Germline V lookup: CDR1 SGHRS, CDR2 YFSETQ. The DNA of the CDR3 is TGCGCCAGCAGTTTGGACCAACAGGGGTTCAGTGAGCAGTTCTTC. It yields the protein CASSLDQQGFSEQFF.

V and J are TRBV7-2 and TRBJ2-5; D remains unclear. The germline V and J ends were trimmed by 1 base and 0 bases, with 6 bases remaining between them. CDR3 size: 14 residues. The germline CDR1 and CDR2 sequences are SGHTA and FQGNSA. CDR3 sequence (DNA): TGTGCCAGCAGCTTAGGTATCCACCAAGAGACCCAGTACTTC. Translating it yields CASSLGIHQETQYF.

The chain combines TRBV5-1 with TRBJ2-1, with 9 bases lining up with TRBD1. This CDR3 spans 15 amino acids. J was trimmed by 7 bases and V by 1 base; bases with no gene match: 6. Germline V gene data show CDR1 as SGHRS and CDR2 as YFSETQ. The CDR3 reads CASSLSGQGINEQFF. In DNA form, the CDR3 reads TGCGCCAGCAGCTTGAGCGGACAGGGGATAAATGAGCAGTTCTTC.

This clonotype was found a few times. This chain's CDR3 is CSAGTSRGETQYF. The CDR3 DNA reads as TGCAGCGCGGGGACCTCCCGAGGGGAGACCCAGTACTTC. The chain is built from TRBV29-1 and TRBJ2-5; D is tentatively TRBD1 or TRBD2 (5 bases each). With 7 bases removed from V and 5 bases from J, the gap between germline ends came to 17 bases. Germline CDR1 is SQVTM and CDR2 is ANQGSEA. The CDR3 has 13 residues.

This clonotype was detected only a few times. The chain couples TRBV25-1 to TRBJ1-3, with a tentative D call TRBD1 (6 bases). Trimming left V 0 bases short and J 3 bases short, with 9 bases between. This CDR3 is built from 15 residues. CDR1 and CDR2 from the germline V gene are MGHDK and SYGVNS. The CDR3 DNA sequence: TGTGCCAGCAGTGAATATCAGGGGCTTGGAAACACCATATATTTT. Protein sequence: CASSEYQGLGNTIYF.

This clonotype has ten or more counts. The gene calls are TRBV12-5 and TRBJ2-5, with D perhaps assigned TRBD1 or TRBD2 (5 bases each). The CDR3 contains 15 residues. CDR1 LGHNT and CDR2 FRNRAP come from the germline V gene. Trimming cost V 6 bases and J 4 bases, with 18 bases left between them. The CDR3 region has the DNA TGTGCTAGTGGAAATCCGGGCCCCGGGGCAGAGACCCAGTACTTC. This encodes CASGNPGPGAETQYF.